What follows are 29 T cell receptor beta chains derived from one specimen sequenced in a study of T-cell reconstitution after alpha-beta-depleted transplantation in children (dated by TCRdb to the mid-2010s). Receptor amplification or capture employed PCR. The sequencer was an Illumina HiSeq 2500. Molecular barcoding was employed in the preparation of TCR libraries, with unique molecular identifiers being used to normalize TCRbeta repertoire quantification. Using fastp trimming at Q25 and MiXCR clonotype assembly, TCRdb reanalyzed the public sequencing data and kept in-frame beta chains. Merged by CDR3 protein, the rows form single entries marked with the most common genes and DNA. Across this sample there are around 410,000 distinct CDR3 sequences, with 11% seen only once. The ten largest clones capture 4.5% to 6% of the sample. The material sequenced was PBMCs from the stem cell graft donor, taken from the stem cell graft. These receptors all stem from a human donor who donated a stem cell graft to a child with acute myeloid leukemia.

This clonotype was seen repeatedly, ten times or more. The chain joins TRBV6-4 to TRBJ2-3; 8 bases match TRBD1. With 0 bases clipped from V and 4 bases from J, the junction kept 3 bases outside the gene matches. The CDR3 sequence is 15 residues long. From germline, CDR1 is MRHNA and CDR2 SNTAGT. The CDR3 DNA is TGTGCCAGCAGTGACTCCTTGGACAGGGCAGATACGCAGTATTTT. The encoded protein is CASSDSLDRADTQYF.

This clonotype was seen many times. V gene TRBV7-6 combines with J gene TRBJ1-5; D not resolved. The CDR3 consists of 13 residues. Germline V lookup: CDR1 SGHVS, CDR2 FNYEAQ. V was trimmed by 5 bases and J by 4 bases, leaving 9 bases between them. This CDR3 is CASSPQRNQPQHF. The DNA of the CDR3 is TGTGCCAGCAGCCCGCAGAGGAATCAGCCCCAGCATTTT. Using reference TRBV7-6 and TRBJ1-5 for the parts outside the CDR3, the full variable domain is GAGVSQSPRYKVTKRGQDVALRCDPISGHVSLYWYRQALGQGPEFLTYFNYEAQQDKSGLPNDRFSAERPEGSISTLTIQRTEQRDSAMYRCASSPQRNQPQHFGDGTRLSIL.

This clonotype has more than one count but fewer than ten. This chain links TRBV5-4 with TRBJ2-3, with D possibly matching TRBD2 (6 bases). There are 16 residues in the CDR3. Trimming took 0 bases from V and 5 from J, leaving 16 bases between them. CDR1 is SGHNT, CDR2 YYREEE, per germline (reference sequence). CDR3 sequence: CASSLAGGGAGDTQYF. In nucleotides, the CDR3 is TGTGCCAGCAGCTTGGCCGGGGGTGGGGCAGGAGATACGCAGTATTTT.

This clonotype has at least ten counts. The chain uses TRBV7-2 and TRBJ1-3; D not resolved. This CDR3 has 14 residues. V lost 2 bases, J lost 0 bases, and 5 bases lay in between. CDR1 is SGHTA, CDR2 FQGNSA, per germline. In DNA form, the CDR3 reads TGTGCCAGCAGCTTATTCGGCTCTGGAAACACCATATATTTT. It yields the protein CASSLFGSGNTIYF.

This clonotype has a handful of counts. The CDR3 sequence is CASSYSQLTGSSYNEQFF. The CDR3 bases are TGTGCCAGCAGTTATTCCCAGCTCACAGGGAGCTCCTACAATGAGCAGTTCTTC. The rearrangement uses TRBV6-5 and TRBJ2-1; the D gene is possibly TRBD1 (6 bases). V dropped 3 bases and J dropped 0 bases, with 18 bases sitting between them. CDR1 is MNHEY and CDR2 is SVGAGI in the germline V gene. The CDR3 covers 18 residues.

Details on this clonotype: With a much larger clone just one base away, this may be a read error. V gene TRBV6-2 or TRBV6-3 combines with J gene TRBJ2-1; D call uncertain. V was cut by 5 bases and J by 4 bases, with 9 bases left in between. Germline lookup yields CDR1 MNHEY and CDR2 SVGEGT. This CDR3 spans 13 amino acids. The CDR3 DNA reads as TGTGCCAGCAGTGTCCTACCTTACAATGAGCAGTTCTTC. It codes for CASSVLPYNEQFF.

This clonotype was observed a few times. The CDR3 nucleotides are TGCGCCAGCAGCACGGGACAGGGAGAAAACATTCAGTACTTC. Amino acid sequence: CASSTGQGENIQYF. The chain is built from TRBV5-1 and TRBJ2-4; 9 bases fit TRBD1. Germline V gives CDR1 SGHRS, CDR2 YFSETQ. The junction had 4 bases not matched to a gene; V was cut back by 4 bases and J by 5 bases. The CDR3 runs to 14 residues.

This clonotype came up a few times. The chain carries TRBV5-1 and TRBJ2-5; tentative D call: TRBD2 (5 bases). This CDR3 spans 14 amino acids. V was cut by 4 bases and J by 1 base, with 11 bases left in between. The germline V gene encodes CDR1 SGHRS and CDR2 YFSETQ. The CDR3 nucleotides read TGCGCCAGCAGCCGAGCAACTAGCCAAGAGACCCAGTACTTC. Residues: CASSRATSQETQYF.

The chain combines TRBV11-2 with TRBJ1-4; 8 bases agree with TRBD1. Germline V CDR1 and CDR2: SGHAT, FQNNGV. The CDR3 sequence is 14 residues long. Losses at the gene ends were 1 base for V and 11 bases for J; bases not matched to a gene: 6. The CDR3 DNA follows: TGTGCCAGCAGCTTAGTCAGGGGGCGCGGGAAACTGTTTTTT. It translates to CASSLVRGRGKLFF.

This chain uses TRBV5-1 with TRBJ2-1; D is ambiguous. Trimming cost V 4 bases and J 4 bases, with 6 bases left between them. Germline V gives CDR1 SGHRS, CDR2 YFSETQ. The CDR3 has 12 amino acids. The CDR3 coding sequence is TGCGCCAGCAGCGACAATTACAATGAGCAGTTCTTC. It is translated as CASSDNYNEQFF. Using reference TRBV5-1 and TRBJ2-1 for the parts outside the CDR3, the full variable domain is KAGVTQTPRYLIKTRGQQVTLSCSPISGHRSVSWYQQTPGQGLQFLFEYFSETQRNKGNFPGRFSGRQFSNSRSEMNVSTLELGDSALYLCASSDNYNEQFFGPGTRLTVL.

This clonotype was counted a few times. CDR3 sequence: CASSRGSIYNEQFF. The CDR3, as DNA: TGTGCCAGCAGTCGAGGTAGCATTTATAATGAGCAGTTCTTC. The V call is TRBV12-3 or TRBV12-4, the J call TRBJ2-1; D ambiguous. V was cut by 5 bases and J by 7 bases, with 15 bases left in between. This CDR3 region has 14 residues.

J is TRBJ1-4 and V is TRBV18; D is possibly TRBD1 (5 bases). The CDR3 sequence is 13 residues long. CDR1 KGHSH and CDR2 LQKENI come from the germline V gene. The V end lost 3 bases, the J end lost 7 bases, and 9 bases lay between the germline ends. CDR3 region: CASSPGGGEKLFF. In nucleotides, the CDR3 is TGTGCCAGCTCACCCGGGGGAGGTGAAAAACTGTTTTTT.

This clonotype appeared many times. The chain joins TRBV24-1 to TRBJ2-5, with D tentatively TRBD2 (5 bases). Germline V gene lookup returns CDR1 KGHDR and CDR2 SFDVKD. There are 13 residues in the CDR3. V lost 4 bases, J lost 7 bases, and 12 bases lay in between. CDR3 nucleotides: TGTGCCACCAGTGAAGCGGACGGAGGGACCCAGTACTTC. This translates into CATSEADGGTQYF.

Regarding this clonotype: A much larger clone differs from this one at a single base, so this may be a read error. V usage is TRBV10-3 and J usage is TRBJ2-4; 8 bases map to TRBD1. The CDR3 loop spans 14 amino acids. Germline lookup yields CDR1 ENHRY and CDR2 SYGVKD. This CDR3 reads CAISESGQGHIRYF. CDR3 nucleotide sequence: TGTGCCATCAGTGAGTCTGGACAGGGTCACATTCGGTACTTC.

This clonotype was counted at least ten times. The rearrangement uses TRBV4-3 and TRBJ2-7; 7 nucleotides agree with TRBD2. The germline gives CDR1 LGHNA, CDR2 YSLEER. Trimming at V came to 0 bases and at J to 5 bases, leaving 7 bases not matched to a gene. The CDR3 totals 15 residues. CDR3 sequence: CASSQDRGRAHEQYF. CDR3 nucleotide sequence: TGCGCCAGCAGCCAAGATAGAGGGAGGGCCCACGAGCAGTACTTC.

The rearrangement links TRBV2 to TRBJ2-3; D is unclear. V lost 3 bases and J lost 6, with 7 bases in between. The CDR3 sequence is 12 residues long. Germline loops: CDR1 SNHLY, CDR2 FYNNEI. CDR3 loop: CASSEDADTQYF. CDR3 nucleotide sequence: TGTGCCAGCAGTGAGGACGCGGATACGCAGTATTTT.

Turning to this clonotype: A much larger clone lies a single base off, so this may be a read error. V and J are TRBV9 and TRBJ2-1; D uncertain. The CDR3 is 12 residues long. Germline lookup yields CDR1 SGDLS and CDR2 YYNGEE. V lost 4 bases to trimming and J lost 8 bases, with 10 bases between them. CDR3 nucleotides: TGTGCCAGCAGCCTGACACGCGATGAGCAGTTCTTC. It specifies CASSLTRDEQFF.

This clonotype occurred a few times. The rearrangement uses TRBV14 and TRBJ2-5; unclear D gene. Germline V gives CDR1 SGHDN, CDR2 FVKESK. V dropped 0 bases and J dropped 1 base, with 9 bases sitting between them. The CDR3 contains 15 residues. CDR3 nucleotides: TGTGCCAGCAGCCAAGAGATGGCGGCCCAAGAGACCCAGTACTTC. Translated, it gives CASSQEMAAQETQYF.

The chain employs TRBV27 and TRBJ2-7; D is uncertain. This CDR3 region has 13 residues. With 3 bases removed from V and 3 bases from J, the gap between germline ends came to 9 bases. The germline V gene encodes CDR1 MNHEY and CDR2 SMNVEV (reference sequence). DNA of the CDR3: TGTGCCAGCAGTTTGAAGACGAGCTACGAGCAGTACTTC. Its translation is CASSLKTSYEQYF.

This clonotype came up a few times. The J gene is TRBJ2-5, the V gene TRBV20-1, with D maybe TRBD1 (6 bases). Trimming stripped 3 bases from V and 4 bases from J, with 18 bases between. The CDR3 runs 15 residues. Germline V gene sequence: CDR1 DFQATT, CDR2 SNEGSKA (reference sequence). This CDR3 is CSASPRTVIRETQYF. CDR3 nucleotides: TGCAGTGCTAGCCCCCGGACAGTGATCCGAGAGACCCAGTACTTC.

This clonotype was counted at least ten times. The chain couples TRBV7-3 to TRBJ2-1, with 11 nucleotides matching TRBD2. The germline CDR1 and CDR2 sequences are SGHTA and FQGTGA. The CDR3 contains 17 residues. V was pared by 1 base and J by 10 bases, with 12 bases of the junction left unmatched. CDR3 sequence: CASSLSRGTSGSKEQFF. CDR3 nucleotides: TGTGCCAGCAGCTTAAGCCGCGGGACTAGCGGAAGCAAGGAGCAGTTCTTC.

This clonotype was found many times. V usage is TRBV20-1 and J usage is TRBJ2-3; 7 bases map to TRBD2. The CDR3 loop spans 16 amino acids. CDR1 DFQATT and CDR2 SNEGSKA come from the germline V gene (reference sequence). Trimming cost V 0 bases and J 2 bases; bases outside gene matches: 8. CDR3 coding DNA: TGCAGTGCTAGAGAGAGGTCAGCGGGATTCACAGATACGCAGTATTTT. Its translation is CSARERSAGFTDTQYF.

A few counts support this clonotype. This chain links TRBV5-5 with TRBJ2-1, with 12 positions matching TRBD2. This CDR3 is built from 16 residues. Looked up from germline, CDR1 is SGHKS and CDR2 is YYEKEE (reference sequence). Trimming cost V 4 bases and J 8 bases; bases outside gene matches: 10. The CDR3: CASSRGAGTSGYEQFF. In DNA form, the CDR3 reads TGTGCCAGCAGCAGAGGAGCAGGGACTAGCGGGTATGAGCAGTTCTTC.

Many counts were recorded for this clonotype. The chain is built from TRBV5-6 and TRBJ2-3, with D possibly TRBD2 on 5 matching bases. Trimming cost V 4 bases and J 1 base, with 16 bases left between them. From germline, CDR1 is SGHDT and CDR2 YYEEEE. The CDR3 runs 16 residues. This chain's CDR3 is CASSAFARRRTDTQYF. Written as DNA, the CDR3 is TGTGCCAGCAGCGCCTTTGCACGGAGGCGCACAGATACGCAGTATTTT.

V gene TRBV29-1 combines with J gene TRBJ2-3; D not resolved. The germline gives CDR1 SQVTM, CDR2 ANQGSEA. V shed 6 bases and J shed 5 bases, with 6 bases lying between them. This CDR3 is built from 10 residues. This CDR3 is CSVPGDTQYF. For the CDR3, the DNA is TGCAGCGTGCCAGGAGATACGCAGTATTTT.

This clonotype was recorded a few times. This chain links TRBV27 with TRBJ2-7; the D gene could be TRBD1 or TRBD2 (6 bases each). This CDR3 region has 14 residues. Germline V gene lookup returns CDR1 MNHEY and CDR2 SMNVEV (reference sequence). V lost 5 bases, J lost 3 bases, and 14 bases lay in between. CDR3 coding DNA: TGTGCCAGCAGTGCCTACGGGGGCTTCTACGAGCAGTACGTC. It is translated as CASSAYGGFYEQYV.

This clonotype was seen only a few times. The chain is built from TRBV9 and TRBJ1-2, with TRBD1 as a possible D gene (6 bases). The ends were cut back, 3 bases at V and 4 bases at J, with 19 bases in the middle. The CDR3 is 16 residues long. Germline V gene sequence: CDR1 SGDLS, CDR2 YYNGEE. The CDR3 DNA reads as TGTGCCAGCAGCGAGAGTGGGGGCGTCGGGGTCTATGGCTACACCTTC. Translating it yields CASSESGGVGVYGYTF.

This chain connects TRBV5-1 to TRBJ2-1; 12 bases line up with TRBD1. Germline V gene sequence: CDR1 SGHRS, CDR2 YFSETQ. The ends lost 4 bases at V and 9 bases at J; junction bases unmatched: 5. CDR3 length: 14 amino acids. Here the CDR3 DNA reads TGCGCCAGCAGCCGGGACAGGGGGCGCAGTGAGCAGTTCTTC. The encoded protein is CASSRDRGRSEQFF.

The V gene is TRBV3-1, the J gene TRBJ2-5; 7 bases agree with TRBD2. Germline loops: CDR1 LGHDT, CDR2 YNNKEL (reference sequence). V shed 3 bases and J 1 base; nucleotides not matched to a gene: 8. The CDR3 has 16 residues. This CDR3 is CASSHGQGGVQETQYF. The CDR3 region has the DNA TGTGCCAGCAGCCACGGTCAGGGAGGGGTCCAAGAGACCCAGTACTTC.